Given below is one TCR beta chain in context. The sample is drawn from a study of T cells after yellow fever vaccination. Study background: Low-cell-number fractions were prepared with SMART-Seq v4 Ultra Low Input.

TCRdb ran MiXCR on the 5' RACE reads and lists one entry per CDR3 protein. The sample records more than 95,000 distinct CDR3 sequences, about 6.8% being singletons. Germline lookup yields CDR1 SEHNR and CDR2 FQNEAQ (reference sequence). This CDR3 spans 15 amino acids. Trimming pared 2 bases from V and 0 bases from J, leaving 10 bases between. The V gene is TRBV7-9, the J gene TRBJ1-1, with D perhaps TRBD1 (5 bases). The clonotype originates from a man aged 18 to 35 who received the YFV17D yellow fever vaccine. The sample in question was CD4+ T cells sorted from PBMCs, obtained about 49 days after the first yellow fever vaccination. In DNA, the CDR3 is TGTGCCAGCAGCTTACAAGGGACTTTGAACACTGAAGCTTTCTTT. Protein product: CASSLQGTLNTEAFF.